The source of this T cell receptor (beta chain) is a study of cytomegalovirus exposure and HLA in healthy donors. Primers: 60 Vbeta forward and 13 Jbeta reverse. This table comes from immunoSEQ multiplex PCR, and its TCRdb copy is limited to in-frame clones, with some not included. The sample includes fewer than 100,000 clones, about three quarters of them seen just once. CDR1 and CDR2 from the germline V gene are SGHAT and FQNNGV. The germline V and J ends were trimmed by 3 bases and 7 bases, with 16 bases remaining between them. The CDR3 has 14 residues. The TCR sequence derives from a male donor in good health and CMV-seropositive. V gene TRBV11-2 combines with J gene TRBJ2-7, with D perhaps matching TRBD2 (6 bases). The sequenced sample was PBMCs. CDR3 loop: CASSFGWGLREQYF. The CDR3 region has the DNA TGTGCCAGCAGCTTCGGTTGGGGACTGAGGGAGCAGTACTTC.